These T cell receptor beta chains were read from a single sample in a study of control samples from healthy donors and cancer patients. Some clones are missing from TCRdb's copy, which holds only in-frame ones; the method was immunoSEQ multiplex PCR. The table shows 120,000 to 150,000 clones, with roughly 93% occurring only once. The sequencing input was blood. These receptor sequences come from a man between 18 and 35 years old in good health. CDR3s include the opening cysteine and the closing phenylalanine or tryptophan. Fields, in order: clone size, V gene, D gene, J gene, CDR3 DNA, CDR3 protein. A D gene is named only where the DNA matches it firmly. The size entry is marked missing in some rows and otherwise reads once, few, many or a size class.

abundance: -; v_gene: TRBV3-1/TRBV3-2; d_gene: TRBD2; j_gene: TRBJ2-2; CDR3nt: TGTGCCAGCAGCCTTGGACTAGCGGGAGTATCCGGGGAGCTGTTTTTT; CDR3aa: CASSLGLAGVSGELFF
abundance: -; v_gene: TRBV3-1/TRBV3-2; d_gene: TRBD1; j_gene: TRBJ2-5; CDR3nt: TGTGCCAGCGCACGGACAGGTCAACAAGAGACCCAGTACTTC; CDR3aa: CASARTGQQETQYF
abundance: -; v_gene: TRBV5-4; d_gene: TRBD1; j_gene: TRBJ2-5; CDR3nt: TGTGCCAGCAGCGCGGGACAGGGGGTGGAAGAGACCCAGTACTTC; CDR3aa: CASSAGQGVEETQYF
abundance: once; v_gene: TRBV7-9; d_gene: -; j_gene: TRBJ1-1; CDR3nt: TGTGCCAGCAGCTTAGGCTCAGCAGGGAACACTGAAGCTTTCTTT; CDR3aa: CASSLGSAGNTEAFF
abundance: -; v_gene: TRBV6-5; d_gene: -; j_gene: TRBJ1-3; CDR3nt: TGTGCCAGCAGACAGGACGCTGGAAACACCATATATTTT; CDR3aa: CASRQDAGNTIYF
abundance: -; v_gene: TRBV30; d_gene: TRBD1; j_gene: TRBJ1-1; CDR3nt: TGTGCCTGGAGTGTACAGGGGGACACTGAAGCTTTCTTT; CDR3aa: CAWSVQGDTEAFF
abundance: -; v_gene: TRBV6-2/TRBV6-3; d_gene: -; j_gene: TRBJ2-3; CDR3nt: TGTGCCAGCAGTTACGGAGGACACACTTATACGCAGTATTTT; CDR3aa: CASSYGGHTYTQYF
abundance: -; v_gene: TRBV9; d_gene: -; j_gene: TRBJ2-2; CDR3nt: TGTGCCAGCAGTACCTACCCCGGGGAGCTGTTTTTT; CDR3aa: CASSTYPGELFF
abundance: -; v_gene: TRBV19; d_gene: TRBD1; j_gene: TRBJ1-5; CDR3nt: TGTGCCAGTAGTATGGGACAGGGTTTTCGGCAGCCCCAGCATTTT; CDR3aa: CASSMGQGFRQPQHF
abundance: -; v_gene: TRBV30; d_gene: TRBD1; j_gene: TRBJ1-2; CDR3nt: TGTGCCTGGAGTGTACTTGGGACAGGGACACTAGATGGCTACACCTTC; CDR3aa: CAWSVLGTGTLDGYTF
abundance: -; v_gene: TRBV5-1; d_gene: -; j_gene: TRBJ2-1; CDR3nt: TGCGCCAGCAGCCCTGAGGGGGTGAATGAGCAGTTCTTC; CDR3aa: CASSPEGVNEQFF
abundance: -; v_gene: TRBV29-1; d_gene: -; j_gene: TRBJ2-3; CDR3nt: TGCAGCCACGCTGCCCGCGGGGCCCCAGATACGCAGTATTTT; CDR3aa: CSHAARGAPDTQYF
abundance: once; v_gene: TRBV27; d_gene: -; j_gene: TRBJ1-6; CDR3nt: TGTGCCAGCAGTTTATGGGCTAGGTTTAGGTTGACCCTCCACTTT; CDR3aa: CASSLWARFRLTLHF
abundance: -; v_gene: TRBV3-1/TRBV3-2; d_gene: -; j_gene: TRBJ1-5; CDR3nt: TGTGCCAGCAGCCAAGATACCGTGGGGGGACGGCCCCAGCATTTT; CDR3aa: CASSQDTVGGRPQHF
abundance: once; v_gene: TRBV6-5; d_gene: -; j_gene: TRBJ1-1; CDR3nt: TGTGCCAGCAGTTACTCCCCAACTGAGAACACTGAAGCTTTCTTT; CDR3aa: CASSYSPTENTEAFF
abundance: -; v_gene: TRBV6-5; d_gene: -; j_gene: TRBJ1-6; CDR3nt: TGTGCCAGCAGTTACACGGCAGCTCCTAATTCACCCCTCCACTTT; CDR3aa: CASSYTAAPNSPLHF
abundance: -; v_gene: TRBV7-8; d_gene: TRBD1; j_gene: TRBJ1-1; CDR3nt: TGTGCCAGCAGGTTGAACAGGGGAAACACTGAAGCTTTCTTT; CDR3aa: CASRLNRGNTEAFF
abundance: -; v_gene: TRBV7-8; d_gene: -; j_gene: TRBJ2-7; CDR3nt: TGTGCCAGCAGCTTAGGCTGGACAGCGACCTACGAGCAGTACTTC; CDR3aa: CASSLGWTATYEQYF
abundance: -; v_gene: TRBV7-2; d_gene: TRBD1; j_gene: TRBJ2-7; CDR3nt: TGTGCCAGCAGCCCAACGTGGGACAGGGGGCTCGGAGGCTACGAGCAGTACTTC; CDR3aa: CASSPTWDRGLGGYEQYF
abundance: once; v_gene: TRBV7-8; d_gene: -; j_gene: TRBJ1-5; CDR3nt: TGTGCCAGCAGCTCTCTGGGGGGGGCCCAGGGTCAGCCCCAGCATTTT; CDR3aa: CASSSLGGAQGQPQHF
abundance: -; v_gene: TRBV12-3/TRBV12-4; d_gene: -; j_gene: TRBJ1-1; CDR3nt: TGTGCCAGCAGGTCCATTTTTGGTACTGAAGCTTTCTTT; CDR3aa: CASRSIFGTEAFF
abundance: -; v_gene: TRBV28; d_gene: -; j_gene: TRBJ1-1; CDR3nt: TGTGCCAGCGTAGGACGGCTAAACACTGAAGCTTTCTTT; CDR3aa: CASVGRLNTEAFF
abundance: -; v_gene: TRBV5-5; d_gene: -; j_gene: TRBJ1-2; CDR3nt: TGTGCCAGCAGCTTGAAGGGGGAGGGCTATGGCTACACCTTC; CDR3aa: CASSLKGEGYGYTF
abundance: -; v_gene: TRBV28; d_gene: -; j_gene: TRBJ2-5; CDR3nt: TGTGCCAGCAGTTACCAGACGGGGTCCGGCCAAGAGACCCAGTACTTC; CDR3aa: CASSYQTGSGQETQYF
abundance: -; v_gene: TRBV29-1; d_gene: -; j_gene: TRBJ1-5; CDR3nt: TGCAGCGTTGGCGCAGGTGGCAATCAGCCCCAGCATTTT; CDR3aa: CSVGAGGNQPQHF
abundance: -; v_gene: TRBV27; d_gene: -; j_gene: TRBJ2-6; CDR3nt: TGTGCCAGCAGTATCAGACCCAGCTCTGGGGCCAACGTCCTGACTTTC; CDR3aa: CASSIRPSSGANVLTF
abundance: -; v_gene: TRBV5-4; d_gene: -; j_gene: TRBJ2-2; CDR3nt: TGTGCCAGCAGTTTCCGGGGAAGCCGGGAGCTGTTTTTT; CDR3aa: CASSFRGSRELFF
abundance: -; v_gene: TRBV6-5; d_gene: -; j_gene: TRBJ2-1; CDR3nt: TGTGCCAGCATCGGGGGGGGGACAGTCGCCTACCAACAGTTCTTC; CDR3aa: CASIGGGTVAYQQFF
abundance: -; v_gene: TRBV7-2; d_gene: TRBD2; j_gene: TRBJ2-3; CDR3nt: TGTGCCAGCAGCTTAGGTAGCGGGGGGTGGTTCGCAGATACGCAGTATTTT; CDR3aa: CASSLGSGGWFADTQYF
abundance: -; v_gene: TRBV29-1; d_gene: TRBD1; j_gene: TRBJ1-1; CDR3nt: TGCAGCGTATCAACCCGGGACAGTCGAAACACTGAAGCTTTCTTT; CDR3aa: CSVSTRDSRNTEAFF
abundance: -; v_gene: TRBV6-5; d_gene: TRBD2; j_gene: TRBJ2-5; CDR3nt: TGTGCCAGCAGCAAAGCGGGGGTTACTAAAGAGACCCAGTACTTC; CDR3aa: CASSKAGVTKETQYF
abundance: -; v_gene: TRBV4-1; d_gene: TRBD1; j_gene: TRBJ1-2; CDR3nt: TGCGCCAGCAGCCAACCCCGGGACAGCTATGGCTACACCTTC; CDR3aa: CASSQPRDSYGYTF
abundance: -; v_gene: TRBV7-9; d_gene: -; j_gene: TRBJ2-5; CDR3nt: TGTGCCAGCAGCAACCGGCAGGGGGGCAAATTCGAAGAGACCCAGTACTTC; CDR3aa: CASSNRQGGKFEETQYF
abundance: -; v_gene: TRBV19; d_gene: TRBD1; j_gene: TRBJ2-5; CDR3nt: TGTGCCAGTACTGGGACAGGGGGGCAAGAGACCCAGTACTTC; CDR3aa: CASTGTGGQETQYF
abundance: -; v_gene: TRBV5-1; d_gene: -; j_gene: TRBJ2-3; CDR3nt: TGCGCCAGCAGCTTGAGACCGACGGGACTTCCAACAGATACGCAGTATTTT; CDR3aa: CASSLRPTGLPTDTQYF
abundance: -; v_gene: TRBV6-2/TRBV6-3; d_gene: -; j_gene: TRBJ2-7; CDR3nt: TGTGCCAGCAGCCTTATTCCAGCTCACGTAGGCGAGCAGTACTTC; CDR3aa: CASSLIPAHVGEQYF